One TCR beta chain is described in this entry. The data stem from a study of blood T cell repertoires in COVID-19. Whole-study context: COVID-19 samples collected from the United States, Italy and Spain covered acute and convalescent phases. From T cells, B-cell-depleted T cells, or PBMCs came the material, which was cDNA or gDNA.

Losses at the gene ends were 4 bases for V and 2 bases for J; bases not matched to a gene: 7. This CDR3 spans 15 amino acids. Germline CDR1 and CDR2: SGHDN and FVKESK. In the authors' workflow: Scientists estimated how many nucleated cells there were by amplifying reference gene primers. Using immunoSEQ multiplex PCR, the repertoire was profiled, and TCRdb retains in-frame clones only, with some absent. The DNA was the basis for D and trimming; V, J and clone size are from that table. Here the sample spans 100,000 or so clones, 75% to 90% being singletons. The TCR sequence derives from a woman older than 75 with acute or convalescent COVID-19. The rearrangement uses TRBV14 and TRBJ1-2, with TRBD1 identical over 7 bases. Source material: peripheral blood. The CDR3: CASSRKGTENYGYTF. The CDR3 DNA reads as TGTGCCAGCAGCCGGAAGGGGACAGAGAACTATGGCTACACCTTC. Using reference TRBV14 and TRBJ1-2 for the parts outside the CDR3, the full variable domain is EAGVTQFPSHSVIEKGQTVTLRCDPISGHDNLYWYRRVMGKEIKFLLHFVKESKQDESGMPNNRFLAERTGGTYSTLKVQPAELEDSGVYFCASSRKGTENYGYTFGSGTRLTVV.